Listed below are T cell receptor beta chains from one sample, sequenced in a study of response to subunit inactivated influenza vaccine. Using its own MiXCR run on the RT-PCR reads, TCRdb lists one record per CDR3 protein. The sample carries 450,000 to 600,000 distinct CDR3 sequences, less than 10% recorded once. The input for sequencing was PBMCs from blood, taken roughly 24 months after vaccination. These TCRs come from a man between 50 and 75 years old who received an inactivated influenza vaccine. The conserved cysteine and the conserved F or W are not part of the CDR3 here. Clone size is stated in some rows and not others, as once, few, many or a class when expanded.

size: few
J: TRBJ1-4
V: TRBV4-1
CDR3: ASSQESGTTNEKLF

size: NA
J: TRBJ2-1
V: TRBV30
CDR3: AWGQGALQF

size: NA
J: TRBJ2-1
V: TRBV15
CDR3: ATSRAKGLAVNEQF

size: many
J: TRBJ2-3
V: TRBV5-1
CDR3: ASTGGTSTDTQY

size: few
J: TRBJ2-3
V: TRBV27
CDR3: ASSSGQELTDTQY

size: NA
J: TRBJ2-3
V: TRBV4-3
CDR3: ASSQRSSGHENTQY

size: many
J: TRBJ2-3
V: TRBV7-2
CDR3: ASSIDTQY

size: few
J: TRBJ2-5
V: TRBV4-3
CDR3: ASSQRPGLAEQETQY

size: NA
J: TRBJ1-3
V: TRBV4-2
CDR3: ASSQDAARALRNGNTIY

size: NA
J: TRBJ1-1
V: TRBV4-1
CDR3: ASSQGRGYTEAF

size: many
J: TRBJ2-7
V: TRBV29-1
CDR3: SVEGWTGAIYEQY

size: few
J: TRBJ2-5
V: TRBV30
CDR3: AWSSGSAQETQY

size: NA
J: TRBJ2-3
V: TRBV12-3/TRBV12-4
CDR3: ASTVSKIGTPNTDTQY

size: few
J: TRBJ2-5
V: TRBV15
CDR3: ATSRDLGLAQETQY

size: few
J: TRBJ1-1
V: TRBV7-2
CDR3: ASSSAGDTEAF

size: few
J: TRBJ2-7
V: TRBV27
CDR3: ASSLATTGYEQY

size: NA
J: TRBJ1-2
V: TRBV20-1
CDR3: RASTGSNYGYT

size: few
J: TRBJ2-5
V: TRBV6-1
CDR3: ASKEQGVQETQY

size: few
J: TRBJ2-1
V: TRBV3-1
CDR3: ASSQSGRVYNEQF

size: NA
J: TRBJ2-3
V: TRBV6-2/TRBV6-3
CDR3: ASSYLKVGTDTQY

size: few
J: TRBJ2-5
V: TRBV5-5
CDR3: ASSFTSGGYQETQY

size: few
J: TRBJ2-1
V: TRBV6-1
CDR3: ASSAPGQLYNEQF

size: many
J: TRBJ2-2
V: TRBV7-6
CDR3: ASSPAVYNTGELF

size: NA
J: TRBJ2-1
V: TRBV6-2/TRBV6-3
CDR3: ASLGLAGDEQF

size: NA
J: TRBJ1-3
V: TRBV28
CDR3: ASSFRQGYSGNTIY

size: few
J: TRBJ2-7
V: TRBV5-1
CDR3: ASSFGGVEQY

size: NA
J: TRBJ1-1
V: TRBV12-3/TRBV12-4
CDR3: ASSSFTEAF

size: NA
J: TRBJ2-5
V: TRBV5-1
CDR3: ASAGLAGSQETQY

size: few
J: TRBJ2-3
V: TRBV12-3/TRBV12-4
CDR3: ASSGLGAFDTQY

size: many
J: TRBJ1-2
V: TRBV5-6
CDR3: ASSYRGFAGYT

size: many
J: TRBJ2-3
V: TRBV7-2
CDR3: ASRPDTDTQY

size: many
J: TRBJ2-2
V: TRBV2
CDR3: ASSRPSANTGELF

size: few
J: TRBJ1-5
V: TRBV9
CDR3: ASSEGTGGNQPQH